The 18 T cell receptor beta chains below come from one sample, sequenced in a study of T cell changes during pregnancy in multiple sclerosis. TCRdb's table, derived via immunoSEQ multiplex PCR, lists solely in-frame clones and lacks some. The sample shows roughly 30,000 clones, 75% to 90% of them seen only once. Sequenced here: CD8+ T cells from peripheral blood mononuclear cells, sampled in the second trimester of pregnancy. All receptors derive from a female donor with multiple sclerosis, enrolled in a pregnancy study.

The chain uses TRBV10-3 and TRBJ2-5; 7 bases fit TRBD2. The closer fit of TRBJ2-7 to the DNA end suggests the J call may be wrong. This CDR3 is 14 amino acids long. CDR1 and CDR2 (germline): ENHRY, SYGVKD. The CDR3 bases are TGTGCCACGCAAGGGAGGGACGACTCCTACGAGCAGTACTTC. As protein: CATQGRDDSYEQYF.

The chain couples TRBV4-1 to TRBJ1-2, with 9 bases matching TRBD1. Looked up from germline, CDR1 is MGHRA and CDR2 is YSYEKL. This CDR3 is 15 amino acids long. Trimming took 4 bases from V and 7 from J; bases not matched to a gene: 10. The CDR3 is CASSPDGGTGLGYTF. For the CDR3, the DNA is TGCGCCAGCAGCCCCGATGGCGGGACAGGGCTTGGCTACACCTTC.

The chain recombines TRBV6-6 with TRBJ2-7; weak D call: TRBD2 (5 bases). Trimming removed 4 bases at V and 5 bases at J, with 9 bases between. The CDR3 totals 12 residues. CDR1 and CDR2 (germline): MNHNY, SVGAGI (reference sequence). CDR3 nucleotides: TGTGCCAGCAGTTCCTCCGGGGACGAGCAGTACTTC. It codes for CASSSSGDEQYF.

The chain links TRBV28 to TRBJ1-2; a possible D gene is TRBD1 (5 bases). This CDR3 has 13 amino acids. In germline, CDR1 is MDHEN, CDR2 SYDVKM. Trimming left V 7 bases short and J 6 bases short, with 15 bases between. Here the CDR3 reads CASTPRGGDGYTF. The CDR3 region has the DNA TGTGCCAGCACCCCGAGGGGAGGGGATGGCTACACCTTC.

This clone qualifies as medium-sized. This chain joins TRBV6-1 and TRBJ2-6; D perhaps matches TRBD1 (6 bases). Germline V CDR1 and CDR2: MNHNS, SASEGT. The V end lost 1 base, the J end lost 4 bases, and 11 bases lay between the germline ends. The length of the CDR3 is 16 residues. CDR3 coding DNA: TGTGCCAGCAGTGAAGTGCAGGGGATCGGGGCCAACGTCCTGACTTTC. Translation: CASSEVQGIGANVLTF.

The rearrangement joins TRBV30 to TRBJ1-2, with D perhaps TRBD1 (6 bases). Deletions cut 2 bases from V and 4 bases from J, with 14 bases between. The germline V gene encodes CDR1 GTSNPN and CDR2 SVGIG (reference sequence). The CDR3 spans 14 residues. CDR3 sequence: CAWSPLEGGYGYTF. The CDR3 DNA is TGTGCCTGGAGTCCTTTAGAAGGGGGCTATGGCTACACCTTC.

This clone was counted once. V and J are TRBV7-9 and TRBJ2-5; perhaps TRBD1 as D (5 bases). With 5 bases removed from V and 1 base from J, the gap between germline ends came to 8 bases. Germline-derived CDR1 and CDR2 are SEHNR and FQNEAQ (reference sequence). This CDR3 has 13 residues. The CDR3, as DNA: TGTGCCAGCAGCCGGACACTCCAAGAGACCCAGTACTTC. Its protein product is CASSRTLQETQYF.

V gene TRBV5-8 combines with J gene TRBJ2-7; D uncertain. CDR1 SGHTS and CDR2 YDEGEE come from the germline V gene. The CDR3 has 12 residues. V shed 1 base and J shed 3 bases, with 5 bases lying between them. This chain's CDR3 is CASSLSSYEQYF. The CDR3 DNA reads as TGTGCCAGCAGCTTGTCCAGCTACGAGCAGTACTTC.

The CDR3 bases are TGCGCCAGCAGCCAAGATCGGCTCCCGGGGGACAACACTGAAGCTTTCTTT. It yields the protein CASSQDRLPGDNTEAFF. J is TRBJ1-1 and V is TRBV4-1, with D perhaps TRBD1 (5 bases). CDR1 and CDR2 from the germline V gene are MGHRA and YSYEKL. V was shortened by 0 bases and J by 2 bases, with 16 bases between the two germline ends. The CDR3 extends over 17 amino acids.

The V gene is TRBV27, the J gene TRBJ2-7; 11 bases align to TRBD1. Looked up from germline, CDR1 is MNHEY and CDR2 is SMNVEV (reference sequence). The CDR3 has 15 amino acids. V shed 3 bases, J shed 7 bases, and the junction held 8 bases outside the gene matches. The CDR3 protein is CASSLAGQGAREQYF. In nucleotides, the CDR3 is TGTGCCAGCAGTTTGGCAGGACAGGGGGCAAGAGAGCAGTACTTC.

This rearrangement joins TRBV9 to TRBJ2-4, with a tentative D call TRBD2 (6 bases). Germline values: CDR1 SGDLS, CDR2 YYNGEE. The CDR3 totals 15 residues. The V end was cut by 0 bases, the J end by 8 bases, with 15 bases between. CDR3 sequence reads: CASSVVGSGGDIQYF. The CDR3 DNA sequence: TGTGCCAGCAGCGTAGTAGGGAGCGGAGGGGACATTCAGTACTTC.

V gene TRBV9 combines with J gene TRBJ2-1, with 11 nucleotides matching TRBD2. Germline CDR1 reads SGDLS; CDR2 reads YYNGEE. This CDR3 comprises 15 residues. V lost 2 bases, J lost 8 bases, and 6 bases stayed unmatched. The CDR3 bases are TGTGCCAGCAGCGTTACTAGCGGGAGCGCTTATGAGCAGTTCTTC. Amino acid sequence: CASSVTSGSAYEQFF. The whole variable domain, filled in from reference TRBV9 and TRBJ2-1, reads DSGVTQTPKHLITATGQRVTLRCSPRSGDLSVYWYQQSLDQGLQFLIQYYNGEERAKGNILERFSAQQFPDLHSELNLSSLELGDSALYFCASSVTSGSAYEQFFGPGTRLTVL.

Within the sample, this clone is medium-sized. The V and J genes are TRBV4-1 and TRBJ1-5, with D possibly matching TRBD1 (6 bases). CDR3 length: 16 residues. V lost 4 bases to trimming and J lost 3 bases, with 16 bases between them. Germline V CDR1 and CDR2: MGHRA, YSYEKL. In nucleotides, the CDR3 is TGCGCCAGCAGCCTAACCTTACAGGGCCTCAATCAGCCCCAGCATTTT. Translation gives CASSLTLQGLNQPQHF.

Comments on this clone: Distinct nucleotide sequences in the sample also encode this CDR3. The CDR3 is CSVVNRDKNYEQYF. The CDR3, as DNA: TGCAGCGTTGTGAACCGGGACAAAAACTACGAGCAGTACTTC. V gene TRBV29-1 combines with J gene TRBJ2-7; the D gene is possibly TRBD1 (6 bases). Germline CDR1 and CDR2: SQVTM and ANQGSEA. The CDR3 has 14 amino acids. Trimming pared 4 bases from V and 3 bases from J, leaving 16 bases between.

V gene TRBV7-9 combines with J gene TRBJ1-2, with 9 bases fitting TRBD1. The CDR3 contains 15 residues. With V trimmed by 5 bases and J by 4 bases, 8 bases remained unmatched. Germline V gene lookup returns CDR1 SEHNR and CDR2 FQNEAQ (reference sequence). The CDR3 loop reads CASSQDRGITYGYTF. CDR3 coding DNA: TGTGCCAGCAGCCAAGACAGGGGGATTACCTATGGCTACACCTTC.

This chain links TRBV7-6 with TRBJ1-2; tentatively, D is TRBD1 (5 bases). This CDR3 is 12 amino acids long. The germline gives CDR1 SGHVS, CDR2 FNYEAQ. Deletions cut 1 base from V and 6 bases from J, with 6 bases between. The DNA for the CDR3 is TGTGCCAGCAGCTTAGGGGGGGATGGCTACACCTTC. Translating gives CASSLGGDGYTF.

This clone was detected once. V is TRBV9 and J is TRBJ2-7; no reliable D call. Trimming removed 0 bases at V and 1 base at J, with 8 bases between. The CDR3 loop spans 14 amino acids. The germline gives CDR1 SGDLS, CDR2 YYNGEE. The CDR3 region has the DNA TGTGCCAGCAGCGTAGGAGACACTTCCTACGAGCAGTACTTC. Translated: CASSVGDTSYEQYF.

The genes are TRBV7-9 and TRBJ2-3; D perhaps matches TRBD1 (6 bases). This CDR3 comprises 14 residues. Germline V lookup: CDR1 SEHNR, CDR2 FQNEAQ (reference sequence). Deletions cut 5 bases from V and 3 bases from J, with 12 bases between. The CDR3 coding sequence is TGTGCCAGCAGCCCCACAGGGTCGACAGATACGCAGTATTTT. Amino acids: CASSPTGSTDTQYF.